The rows below give T cell receptor beta chains drawn from one sample of a study of blood T cell repertoires in COVID-19. Only in-frame clones appear in the TCRdb table, and some are missing; sequencing was by immunoSEQ multiplex PCR. Of approximately 9,700 clones listed, about 88% are singletons. The sample comprised peripheral blood. The source is a human donor in a cohort sampled during active COVID-19. The CDR3 runs from the conserved cysteine through the conserved F or W. The order of the fields is clone size, J gene, D gene, V gene, CDR3 protein, CDR3 DNA. D genes are given only for firm matches. Where a row states a size, it is once, few, many or the class of an expanded clone; other rows omit it.

>NA|TRBJ1-2|TRBD1|TRBV5-5
CASSSSHRGGYTF
TGTGCCAGCAGCTCTAGCCACAGGGGTGGCTACACCTTC
>NA|TRBJ2-3|NA|TRBV6-5
CASKGTSTDTQYF
TGTGCCAGCAAGGGGACAAGCACAGATACGCAGTATTTT
>NA|TRBJ1-2|NA|TRBV12-3/TRBV12-4
CASTWGRVLGYTF
TGTGCCAGCACCTGGGGGAGGGTTCTCGGCTACACCTTC
>NA|TRBJ2-5|TRBD1|TRBV5-4
CASRPSGQEETQYF
TGTGCCAGCAGACCCTCGGGACAGGAAGAGACCCAGTACTTC
>NA|TRBJ1-1|NA|TRBV7-9
CASSLSPPSTEAFF
TGTGCCAGCAGCTTGTCCCCTCCCAGCACTGAAGCTTTCTTT
>NA|TRBJ1-3|NA|TRBV19
CASQGSGNTIYF
TGTGCCAGCCAGGGGTCTGGAAACACCATATATTTT
>NA|TRBJ1-4|TRBD1|TRBV14
CASSQVGTGSRGNEKLFF
TGTGCCAGCAGCCAAGTCGGGACAGGGAGTCGGGGTAATGAAAAACTGTTTTTT
>NA|TRBJ2-1|TRBD1|TRBV7-9
CASSRDSRYNEQFF
TGTGCCAGCAGTCGGGACAGCCGCTACAATGAGCAGTTCTTC
>NA|TRBJ1-1|NA|TRBV5-5
CASSLEGWTEAFF
TGTGCCAGCAGCTTGGAGGGGTGGACTGAAGCTTTCTTT
>NA|TRBJ1-5|NA|TRBV30
CAWSLTDPQPQHF
TGTGCCTGGAGTCTGACAGATCCACAGCCCCAGCATTTT
>NA|TRBJ2-1|NA|TRBV29-1
CSVQDTLTYNEQFF
TGCAGCGTCCAGGACACGCTCACCTACAATGAGCAGTTCTTC
>NA|TRBJ1-4|NA|TRBV18
CASSGAGNEKLFF
TGTGCCAGTTCCGGAGCCGGTAATGAAAAACTGTTTTTT
>once|TRBJ2-1|NA|TRBV7-3
CASSLRWGDNEQFF
TGTGCCAGCAGCTTAAGGTGGGGGGACAATGAGCAGTTCTTC
>NA|TRBJ2-6|NA|TRBV15
CATSYTASGANVLTF
TGTGCCACCAGCTACACAGCCTCTGGGGCCAACGTCCTGACTTTC
>NA|TRBJ2-5|TRBD1|TRBV28
CASSGTGGWKTQYF
TGTGCCAGCAGCGGGACAGGGGGTTGGAAGACCCAGTACTTC
>NA|TRBJ2-7|NA|TRBV30
CAWSYGGPTYEQYF
TGTGCCTGGAGTTATGGCGGCCCCACCTACGAGCAGTACTTC
>NA|TRBJ1-5|NA|TRBV7-8
CASSLVGGNQPQHF
TGTGCCAGCAGCTTAGTAGGAGGGAATCAGCCCCAGCATTTT
>NA|TRBJ2-5|TRBD1|TRBV6-1
CASSETGWGQGAETQYF
TGTGCCAGCAGTGAAACTGGATGGGGACAGGGGGCAGAGACCCAGTACTTC
>NA|TRBJ1-1|TRBD1|TRBV10-3
CAISTGQGSSAFF
TGTGCCATCAGCACGGGACAGGGGTCGAGTGCTTTCTTT
>once|TRBJ2-3|TRBD1|TRBV4-1
CASSLRTGRGTDTQYF
TGCGCCAGCAGCCTCCGGACAGGAAGGGGCACAGATACGCAGTATTTT
>once|TRBJ1-2|TRBD1|TRBV10-3
CAISASRDRISYGYTF
TGTGCCATCAGTGCAAGCCGGGACAGGATAAGCTATGGCTACACCTTC
>NA|TRBJ2-2|NA|TRBV6-2/TRBV6-3
CASSLSDFDTGELFF
TGTGCCAGCAGTTTGAGTGACTTTGACACCGGGGAGCTGTTTTTT
>NA|TRBJ2-7|NA|TRBV27
CASSDPGVYEQYF
TGTGCCAGCAGTGACCCAGGGGTTTACGAGCAGTACTTC
>NA|TRBJ2-5|NA|TRBV30
CAFYSQGKGETQYF
TGTGCCTTTTACTCACAGGGTAAGGGCGAGACCCAGTACTTC
>NA|TRBJ2-7|TRBD2|TRBV4-1
CASSPPGGEAYEQYF
TGCGCCAGCAGCCCTCCCGGGGGGGAAGCCTACGAGCAGTACTTC
>NA|TRBJ2-2|NA|TRBV28
CASSPDRGELFF
TGTGCCAGCAGTCCCGACAGGGGGGAGCTGTTTTTT
>NA|TRBJ1-5|NA|TRBV19
CASREEALLNQPQHF
TGTGCCAGTAGAGAAGAAGCGCTCCTCAATCAGCCCCAGCATTTT
>NA|TRBJ1-1|TRBD1|TRBV6-5
CATSRLQGANTEAFF
TGTGCCACCAGTAGACTACAGGGGGCGAACACTGAAGCTTTCTTT
>NA|TRBJ2-6|NA|TRBV9
CASSREGSGANVLTF
TGTGCCAGCAGCCGCGAGGGATCTGGGGCCAACGTCCTGACTTTC
>NA|TRBJ2-2|TRBD1|TRBV2
CASSVPLGQGYTGELFF
TGTGCCAGCAGTGTACCTCTGGGACAGGGGTACACCGGGGAGCTGTTTTTT
>NA|TRBJ2-5|TRBD2|TRBV11-1
CASSLTSGEQETQYF
TGTGCCAGCAGCTTAACTAGCGGGGAACAAGAGACCCAGTACTTC
>few|TRBJ1-2|NA|TRBV20-1
CSAEENYGYTF
TGCAGTGCCGAGGAAAACTATGGCTACACCTTC
>NA|TRBJ1-2|NA|TRBV30
CAWSLGDGYTF
TGTGCCTGGAGTTTAGGAGATGGCTACACCTTC
>NA|TRBJ1-5|NA|TRBV7-8
CASSLEASDYSNQPQHF
TGTGCCAGCAGCTTAGAAGCGTCAGACTATAGCAATCAGCCCCAGCATTTT
>NA|TRBJ2-7|TRBD1|TRBV5-1
CASSSGQVGNEQYF
TGCGCCAGCAGCTCGGGACAGGTGGGGAACGAGCAGTACTTC
>NA|TRBJ1-2|NA|TRBV7-2
CASSLDGRPYGYTF
TGTGCCAGCAGCTTAGATGGCAGGCCCTATGGCTACACCTTC
>NA|TRBJ1-2|TRBD1|TRBV7-9
CASSLDSDRASSRYTF
TGTGCCAGCAGCTTAGACAGCGACAGGGCCTCCTCTCGCTACACCTTC
>NA|TRBJ2-1|TRBD2|TRBV3-1/TRBV3-2
CASSQEGLAGGPCNEQFF
TGTGCCAGCAGCCAAGAGGGACTAGCGGGGGGCCCCTGCAATGAGCAGTTCTTC
>NA|TRBJ1-1|NA|TRBV7-7
CASSSSGGVWQDLKINTEAFF
TGTGCTAGCAGCTCCTCCGGCGGGGTTTGGCAGGACTTAAAGATAAACACTGAAGCTTTCTTT
>NA|TRBJ2-1|TRBD1|TRBV14
CASSRRALGQGSSYNEQFF
TGTGCCAGCAGCAGAAGGGCCTTGGGACAGGGAAGCTCCTACAATGAGCAGTTCTTC
>once|TRBJ1-5|TRBD1|TRBV4-1
CASSQLDRGNQPQHF
TGCGCCAGCAGCCAACTGGACAGGGGCAATCAGCCCCAGCATTTT
>few|TRBJ2-2|TRBD1|TRBV6-4
CASSDRGHGELFF
TGTGCCAGCAGTGACAGGGGGCACGGGGAGCTGTTTTTT
>once|TRBJ2-7|TRBD2|TRBV27
CASSWGGSSYEQYF
TGTGCCAGCAGTTGGGGGGGGTCCTCCTACGAGCAGTACTTC
>NA|TRBJ2-7|NA|TRBV13
CASSLMRGNYEQYF
TGTGCCAGCAGCTTAATGAGGGGGAATTACGAGCAGTACTTC
>NA|TRBJ2-3|TRBD1|TRBV19
CASSIRTGTDTQYF
TGTGCCAGTAGTATACGGACAGGGACGGATACGCAGTATTTT
>NA|TRBJ2-4|NA|TRBV28
CASSPRGEEAKNIQYF
TGTGCCAGCAGCCCCAGGGGGGAGGAGGCCAAAAACATTCAGTACTTC
>NA|TRBJ1-1|TRBD1|TRBV6-6
CASTGTGNTEAFF
TGTGCCAGCACCGGGACAGGGAACACTGAAGCTTTCTTT
>NA|TRBJ2-7|NA|TRBV6-5
CASRPNRAHEQYF
TGTGCCAGCAGGCCAAACAGGGCCCACGAGCAGTACTTC
>NA|TRBJ1-1|NA|TRBV7-9
CASSLQGSWAEAFF
TGTGCCAGCAGCTTACAGGGGAGTTGGGCTGAAGCTTTCTTT
>NA|TRBJ1-1|NA|TRBV5-1
CASSLTGDLGEAFF
TGCGCCAGCAGCTTGACTGGGGACTTAGGGGAAGCTTTCTTT